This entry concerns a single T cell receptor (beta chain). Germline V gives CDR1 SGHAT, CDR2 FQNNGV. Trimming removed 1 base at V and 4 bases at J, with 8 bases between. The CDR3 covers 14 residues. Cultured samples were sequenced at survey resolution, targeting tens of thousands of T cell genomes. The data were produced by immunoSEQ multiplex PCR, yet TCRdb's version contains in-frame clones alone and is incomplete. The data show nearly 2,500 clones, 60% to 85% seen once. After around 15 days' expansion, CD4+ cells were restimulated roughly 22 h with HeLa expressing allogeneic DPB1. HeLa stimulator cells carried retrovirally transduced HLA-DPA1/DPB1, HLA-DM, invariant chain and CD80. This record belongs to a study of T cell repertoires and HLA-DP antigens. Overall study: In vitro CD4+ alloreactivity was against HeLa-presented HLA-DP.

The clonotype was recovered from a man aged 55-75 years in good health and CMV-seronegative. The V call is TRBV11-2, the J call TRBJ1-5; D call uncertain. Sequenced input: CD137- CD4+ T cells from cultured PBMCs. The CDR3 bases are TGTGCCAGCAGCTTAGGAGGGTCGAATCAGCCCCAGCATTTT. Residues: CASSLGGSNQPQHF.